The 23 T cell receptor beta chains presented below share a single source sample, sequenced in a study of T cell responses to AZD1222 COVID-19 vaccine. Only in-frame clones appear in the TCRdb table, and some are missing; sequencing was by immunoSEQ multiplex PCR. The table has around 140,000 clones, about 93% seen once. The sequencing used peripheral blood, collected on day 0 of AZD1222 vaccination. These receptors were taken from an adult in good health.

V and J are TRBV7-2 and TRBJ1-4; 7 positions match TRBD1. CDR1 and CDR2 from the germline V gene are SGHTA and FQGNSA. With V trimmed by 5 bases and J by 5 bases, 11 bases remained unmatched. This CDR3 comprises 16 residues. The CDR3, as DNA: TGTGCCAGCAGCCCGGCGACAGGGTGGGGGAATGAAAAACTGTTTTTT. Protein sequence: CASSPATGWGNEKLFF.

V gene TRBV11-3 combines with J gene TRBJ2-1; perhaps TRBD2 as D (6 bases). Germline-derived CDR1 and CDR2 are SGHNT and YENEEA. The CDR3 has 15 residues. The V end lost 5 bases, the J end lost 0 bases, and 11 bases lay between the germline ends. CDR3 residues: CASSRSGSSYNEQFF. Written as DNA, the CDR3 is TGTGCCAGCAGCCGGAGCGGGTCCTCCTACAATGAGCAGTTCTTC.

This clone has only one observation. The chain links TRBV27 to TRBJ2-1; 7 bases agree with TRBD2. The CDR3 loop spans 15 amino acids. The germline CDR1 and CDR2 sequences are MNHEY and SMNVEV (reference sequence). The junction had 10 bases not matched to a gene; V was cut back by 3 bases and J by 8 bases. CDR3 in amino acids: CASSLAGVNLYEQFF. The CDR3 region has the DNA TGTGCCAGCAGTTTGGCGGGGGTAAATCTCTATGAGCAGTTCTTC.

As DNA, the CDR3 is TGTGCCAGTACCCCAGGGGATACGCAGTATTTT. Amino acid sequence: CASTPGDTQYF. The V gene is TRBV19, the J gene TRBJ2-3; possibly TRBD1 for D (5 bases). CDR1 and CDR2 (germline): LNHDA, SQIVND (reference sequence). The CDR3 runs to 11 residues. Between the trimmed V and J ends, which lost 7 bases and 6 bases, there was a span of 8 bases.

Here the CDR3 DNA reads TGTGCCAGCAGTTACCCTCGTGGGGATCGTGGCAATCAGCCCCAGCATTTT. Translated, it gives CASSYPRGDRGNQPQHF. This rearrangement joins TRBV6-2 or TRBV6-3 to TRBJ1-5; no clear D gene. In germline, CDR1 is MNHEY, CDR2 SVGEGT. V lost 2 bases and J 2 bases, leaving 16 bases between the germline ends. The CDR3 sequence is 17 residues long.

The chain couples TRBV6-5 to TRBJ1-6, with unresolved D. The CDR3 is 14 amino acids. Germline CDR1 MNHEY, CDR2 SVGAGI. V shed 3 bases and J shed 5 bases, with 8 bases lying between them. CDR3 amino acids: CASSYEGDNSPLHF. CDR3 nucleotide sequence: TGTGCCAGCAGTTATGAGGGAGATAATTCACCCCTCCACTTT.

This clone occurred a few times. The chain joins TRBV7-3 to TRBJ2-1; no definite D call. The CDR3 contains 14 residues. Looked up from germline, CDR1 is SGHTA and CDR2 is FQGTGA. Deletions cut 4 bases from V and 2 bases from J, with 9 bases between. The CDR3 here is CASSSTNAYNEQFF. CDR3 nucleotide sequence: TGTGCCAGCAGCTCGACGAACGCCTACAATGAGCAGTTCTTC. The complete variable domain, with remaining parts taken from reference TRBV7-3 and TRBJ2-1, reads GAGVSQTPSNKVTEKGKYVELRCDPISGHTALYWYRQSLGQGPEFLIYFQGTGAADDSGLPNDRFFAVRPEGSVSTLKIQRTERGDSAVYLCASSSTNAYNEQFFGPGTRLTVL.

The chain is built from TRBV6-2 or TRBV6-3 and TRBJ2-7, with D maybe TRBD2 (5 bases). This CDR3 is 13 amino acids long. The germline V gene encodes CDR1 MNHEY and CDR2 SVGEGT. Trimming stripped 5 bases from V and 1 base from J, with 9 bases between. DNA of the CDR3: TGTGCCAGCAGTCGGAGAGGGTCCTACGAGCAGTACTTC. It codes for CASSRRGSYEQYF.

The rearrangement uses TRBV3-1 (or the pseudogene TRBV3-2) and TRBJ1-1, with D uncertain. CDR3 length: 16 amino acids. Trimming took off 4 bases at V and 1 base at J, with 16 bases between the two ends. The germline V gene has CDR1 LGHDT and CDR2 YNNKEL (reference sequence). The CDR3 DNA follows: TGTGCCAGCAGCCCCCAAAGATCGAACTGGAACACTGAAGCTTTCTTT. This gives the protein CASSPQRSNWNTEAFF.

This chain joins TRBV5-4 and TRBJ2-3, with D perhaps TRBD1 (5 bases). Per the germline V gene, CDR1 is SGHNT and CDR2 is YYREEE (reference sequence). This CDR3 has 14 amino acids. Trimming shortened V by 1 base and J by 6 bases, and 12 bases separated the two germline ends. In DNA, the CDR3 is TGTGCCAGCAGCTTGAAGGGGTCCGCCGATACGCAGTATTTT. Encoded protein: CASSLKGSADTQYF.

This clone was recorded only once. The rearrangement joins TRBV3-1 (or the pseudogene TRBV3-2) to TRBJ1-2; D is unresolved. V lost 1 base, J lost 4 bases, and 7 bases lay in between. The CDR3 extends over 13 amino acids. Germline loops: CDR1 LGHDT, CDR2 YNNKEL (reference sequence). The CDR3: CASSQVDGYGYTF. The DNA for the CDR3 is TGTGCCAGCAGCCAAGTAGACGGCTATGGCTACACCTTC.

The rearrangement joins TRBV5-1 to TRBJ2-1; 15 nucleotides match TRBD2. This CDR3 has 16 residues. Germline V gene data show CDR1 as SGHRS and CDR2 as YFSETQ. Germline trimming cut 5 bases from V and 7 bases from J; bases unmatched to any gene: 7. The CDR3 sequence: CASSPGLAGGANEQFF. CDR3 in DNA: TGCGCCAGCAGTCCTGGACTAGCGGGAGGGGCGAATGAGCAGTTCTTC. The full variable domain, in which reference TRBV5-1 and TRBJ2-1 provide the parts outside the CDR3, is KAGVTQTPRYLIKTRGQQVTLSCSPISGHRSVSWYQQTPGQGLQFLFEYFSETQRNKGNFPGRFSGRQFSNSRSEMNVSTLELGDSALYLCASSPGLAGGANEQFFGPGTRLTVL.

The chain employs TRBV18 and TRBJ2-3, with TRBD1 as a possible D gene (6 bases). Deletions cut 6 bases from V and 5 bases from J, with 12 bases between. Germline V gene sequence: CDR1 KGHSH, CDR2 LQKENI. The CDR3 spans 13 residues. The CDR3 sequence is CASSRGQGDTQYF. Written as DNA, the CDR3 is TGTGCCAGCTCCAGGGGCCAGGGAGATACGCAGTATTTT. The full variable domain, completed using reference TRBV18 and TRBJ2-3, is NAGVMQNPRHLVRRRGQEARLRCSPMKGHSHVYWYRQLPEEGLKFMVYLQKENIIDESGMPKERFSAEFPKEGPSILRIQQVVRGDSAAYFCASSRGQGDTQYFGPGTRLTVL.

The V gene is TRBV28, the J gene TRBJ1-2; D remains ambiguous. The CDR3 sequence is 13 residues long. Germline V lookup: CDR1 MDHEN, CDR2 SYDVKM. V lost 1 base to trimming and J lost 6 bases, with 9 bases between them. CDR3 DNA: TGTGCCAGCAGTTTATTTCCCCAACATGGCTACACCTTC. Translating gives CASSLFPQHGYTF.

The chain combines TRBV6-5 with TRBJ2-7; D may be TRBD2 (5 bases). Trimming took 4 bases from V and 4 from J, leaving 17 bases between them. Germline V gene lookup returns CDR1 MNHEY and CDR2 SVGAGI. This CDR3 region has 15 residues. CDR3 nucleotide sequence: TGTGCCAGCAGTTTAGTTCGGGGAACCTCTTACGAGCAGTACTTC. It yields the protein CASSLVRGTSYEQYF.

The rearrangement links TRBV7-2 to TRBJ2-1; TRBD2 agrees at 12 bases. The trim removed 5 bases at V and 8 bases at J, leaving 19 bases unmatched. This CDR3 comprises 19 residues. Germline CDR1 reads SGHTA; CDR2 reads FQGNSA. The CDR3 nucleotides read TGTGCCAGCAGCGGACGACAGGGCCTAGCGGGAGGGCCAAGTCATGAGCAGTTCTTC. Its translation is CASSGRQGLAGGPSHEQFF.

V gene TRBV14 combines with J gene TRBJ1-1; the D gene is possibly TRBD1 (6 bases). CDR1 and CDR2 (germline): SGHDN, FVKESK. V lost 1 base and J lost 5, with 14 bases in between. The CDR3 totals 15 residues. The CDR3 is CASSQVAGGRTEAFF. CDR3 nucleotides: TGTGCCAGCAGCCAAGTGGCTGGGGGCCGGACTGAAGCTTTCTTT. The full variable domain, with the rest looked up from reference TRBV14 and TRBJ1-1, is EAGVTQFPSHSVIEKGQTVTLRCDPISGHDNLYWYRRVMGKEIKFLLHFVKESKQDESGMPNNRFLAERTGGTYSTLKVQPAELEDSGVYFCASSQVAGGRTEAFFGQGTRLTVV.

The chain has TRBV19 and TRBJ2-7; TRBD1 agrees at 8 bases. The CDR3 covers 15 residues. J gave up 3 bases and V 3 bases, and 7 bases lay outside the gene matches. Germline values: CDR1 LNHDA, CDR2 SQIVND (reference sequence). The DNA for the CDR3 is TGTGCCAGTAGTATTTCCGGGACAGGTGACTACGAGCAGTACTTC. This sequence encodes CASSISGTGDYEQYF.

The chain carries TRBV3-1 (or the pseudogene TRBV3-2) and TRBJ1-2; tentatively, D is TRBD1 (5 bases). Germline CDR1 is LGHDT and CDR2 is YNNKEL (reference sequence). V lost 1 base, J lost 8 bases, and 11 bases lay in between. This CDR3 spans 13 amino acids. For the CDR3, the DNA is TGTGCCAGCAGCCAAGTAGGGGTGATGGGCTACACCTTC. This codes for CASSQVGVMGYTF.

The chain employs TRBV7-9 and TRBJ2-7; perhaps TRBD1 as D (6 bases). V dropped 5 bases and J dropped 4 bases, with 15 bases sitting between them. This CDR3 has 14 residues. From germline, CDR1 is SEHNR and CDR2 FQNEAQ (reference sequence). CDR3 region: CASSAQGGWYEQYF. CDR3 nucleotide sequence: TGTGCCAGCAGCGCACAGGGTGGCTGGTACGAGCAGTACTTC.

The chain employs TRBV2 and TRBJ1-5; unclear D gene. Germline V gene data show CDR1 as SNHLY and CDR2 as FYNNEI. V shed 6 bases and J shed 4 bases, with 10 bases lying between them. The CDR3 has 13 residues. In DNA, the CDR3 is TGTGCCAGCAGCGCGGACGGGAATCAGCCCCAGCATTTT. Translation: CASSADGNQPQHF.

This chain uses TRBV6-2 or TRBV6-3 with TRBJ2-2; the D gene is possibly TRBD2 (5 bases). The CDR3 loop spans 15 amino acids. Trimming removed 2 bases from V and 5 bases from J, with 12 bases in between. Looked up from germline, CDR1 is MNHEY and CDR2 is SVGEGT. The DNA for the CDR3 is TGTGCCAGCAGTTACCTTTTCCGAGGGACCGGGGAGCTGTTTTTT. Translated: CASSYLFRGTGELFF.

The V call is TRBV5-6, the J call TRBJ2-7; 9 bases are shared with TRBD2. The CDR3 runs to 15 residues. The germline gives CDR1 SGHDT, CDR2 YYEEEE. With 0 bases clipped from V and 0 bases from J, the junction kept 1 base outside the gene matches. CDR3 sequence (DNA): TGTGCCAGCAGCTTGGGACTAGCGGTCTCCTACGAGCAGTACTTC. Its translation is CASSLGLAVSYEQYF.